Below, 12 T cell receptor beta chains from the same sample are listed, as sequenced in a study of T cell repertoires in cytomegalovirus infection. These receptors lack a known antigen. TCRdb fed the reads into MiXCR, producing one record per CDR3 protein. The sample lists about 52,000 distinct CDR3 sequences; around a fifth were seen once. Sequencing was performed on CD8+ T cells from cultured PBMCs, taken from culture after CMV antigen stimulation. These receptors were collected from a human donor in good health (CMV status not recorded). Some clones in this sample may be carry-over from other donors' samples.

This clonotype occurred many times. The chain links TRBV7-2 to TRBJ2-7; 7 bases are shared with TRBD2. The germline gives CDR1 SGHTA, CDR2 FQGNSA. V lost 3 bases to trimming and J lost 3 bases; unmatched junction nucleotides: 2. This CDR3 is built from 13 residues. CDR3 sequence (DNA): TGTGCCAGCAGCTTGGGACTAAGCTACGAGCAGTACTTC. Residues: CASSLGLSYEQYF.

This clonotype was counted a few times. The chain employs TRBV6-6 and TRBJ1-5, with D hard to call. This CDR3 is 17 amino acids long. The germline V gene has CDR1 MNHNY and CDR2 SVGAGI (reference sequence). V lost 2 bases to trimming and J lost 0 bases, with 14 bases between them. The CDR3 nucleotides read TGTGCCAGCAGTTACGGCCTTCCGACCTATAGCAATCAGCCCCAGCATTTT. Residues: CASSYGLPTYSNQPQHF.

The chain employs TRBV4-1 and TRBJ2-3; D is unresolved. CDR1 MGHRA and CDR2 YSYEKL come from the germline V gene. The CDR3 length is 15 residues. The V end was cut by 1 base, the J end by 6 bases, with 14 bases between. Here the CDR3 reads CASSQADSKSDTQYF. CDR3 nucleotides: TGCGCCAGCAGCCAAGCCGACTCTAAATCCGATACGCAGTATTTT.

The V gene is TRBV11-2, the J gene TRBJ2-2; D assignment may be TRBD1 or TRBD2 (5 bases each). Trimming took off 3 bases at V and 3 bases at J, with 14 bases between the two ends. Germline CDR1 is SGHAT and CDR2 is FQNNGV. The CDR3 runs 16 residues. The CDR3 protein is CASSFLGDWDTGELFF. In DNA form, the CDR3 reads TGTGCCAGCAGCTTTTTGGGGGATTGGGACACCGGGGAGCTGTTTTTT.

This clonotype was picked up a small number of times. CDR3 in DNA: TGTGCCAGCAGACGGGACAGTAGCAATCAGCCCCAGCATTTT. The encoded protein is CASRRDSSNQPQHF. The V gene is TRBV6-2 or TRBV6-3, the J gene TRBJ1-5; 7 bases line up with TRBD1. The CDR3 spans 14 residues. J was trimmed by 0 bases and V by 6 bases; bases with no gene match: 2. Germline V lookup: CDR1 MNHEY, CDR2 SVGEGT.

The gene calls are TRBV6-2 or TRBV6-3 and TRBJ2-3; weak D call: TRBD2 (6 bases). Deletions cut 6 bases from V and 4 bases from J, with 20 bases between. CDR1 is MNHEY and CDR2 is SVGEGT in the germline V gene. This CDR3 contains 16 residues. CDR3 DNA: TGTGCCAGCAGCTCGGGACTCCTAGGAGGACCAGATACGCAGTATTTT. The encoded protein is CASSSGLLGGPDTQYF.

This clonotype was seen only a few times. The rearrangement joins TRBV7-2 to TRBJ1-6; a possible D gene is TRBD1 (6 bases). V lost 1 base to trimming and J lost 10 bases, with 11 bases between them. In germline, CDR1 is SGHTA, CDR2 FQGNSA. This CDR3 contains 14 residues. The CDR3 bases are TGTGCCAGCAGCTTAGAGGGGGTAGGGTCACCCCTCCACTTT. This codes for CASSLEGVGSPLHF.

The chain combines TRBV6-1 with TRBJ1-5; 8 nucleotides match TRBD1. The CDR3 loop spans 13 amino acids. The germline gives CDR1 MNHNS, CDR2 SASEGT. V was clipped by 6 bases and J by 4 bases; unmatched bases: 2. In nucleotides, the CDR3 is TGTGCCAGCAGAGACAGGGGAAATCAGCCCCAGCATTTT. Translation gives CASRDRGNQPQHF.

The rearrangement uses TRBV5-8 and TRBJ1-5; D remains ambiguous. Germline values: CDR1 SGHTS, CDR2 YDEGEE. The CDR3 has 19 residues. The V end was cut by 3 bases, the J end by 6 bases, with 28 bases between. CDR3 nucleotide sequence: TGTGCCAGCAGCTCAGGAGCCGAAGTCGGACTCCTTGCGGGTCAGCCCCAGCATTTT. This gives the protein CASSSGAEVGLLAGQPQHF.

The sample holds a few counts of this clonotype. The V call is TRBV4-3, the J call TRBJ1-6; 7 bases align to TRBD1. Losses at the gene ends were 6 bases for V and 7 bases for J; bases not matched to a gene: 15. This CDR3 region has 17 residues. Germline V CDR1 and CDR2: LGHNA, YSLEER. The CDR3 sequence: CASSQFSPGQRNSPLHF. CDR3 nucleotide sequence: TGCGCCAGCAGTCAGTTCTCCCCGGGACAGAGGAATTCACCCCTCCACTTT.

In DNA form, the CDR3 reads TGTGCCAGCAGCCCCGGACTAGCGGGGTATGAGCAGTTCTTC. This encodes CASSPGLAGYEQFF. J is TRBJ2-1 and V is TRBV11-2; TRBD2 aligns across 12 bases. The CDR3 is 14 residues long. The junction had 4 bases not matched to a gene; V was cut back by 5 bases and J by 8 bases. Per the germline V gene, CDR1 is SGHAT and CDR2 is FQNNGV.

In its sample, this clonotype was seen a few times. This chain uses TRBV4-3 with TRBJ2-3; TRBD2 aligns across 11 bases. Losses at the gene ends were 0 bases for V and 0 bases for J; bases not matched to a gene: 5. This CDR3 comprises 18 residues. CDR1 is LGHNA and CDR2 is YSLEER in the germline V gene. The CDR3 coding sequence is TGCGCCAGCAGCCAAGATCTAGCGGGGGGCTACAGCACAGATACGCAGTATTTT. The encoded protein is CASSQDLAGGYSTDTQYF.